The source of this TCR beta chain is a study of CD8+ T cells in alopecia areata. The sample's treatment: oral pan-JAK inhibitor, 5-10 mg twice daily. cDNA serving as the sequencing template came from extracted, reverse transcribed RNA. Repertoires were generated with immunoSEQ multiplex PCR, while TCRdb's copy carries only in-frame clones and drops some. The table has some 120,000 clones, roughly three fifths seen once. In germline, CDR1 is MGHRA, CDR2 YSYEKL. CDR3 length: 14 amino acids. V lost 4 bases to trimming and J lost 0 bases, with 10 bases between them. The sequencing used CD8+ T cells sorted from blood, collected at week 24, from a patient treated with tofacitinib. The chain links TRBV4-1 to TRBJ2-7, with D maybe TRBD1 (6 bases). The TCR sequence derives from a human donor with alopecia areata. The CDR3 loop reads CASSPRDNSYEQYF. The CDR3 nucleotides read TGCGCCAGCAGCCCCCGGGACAACTCCTACGAGCAGTACTTC.